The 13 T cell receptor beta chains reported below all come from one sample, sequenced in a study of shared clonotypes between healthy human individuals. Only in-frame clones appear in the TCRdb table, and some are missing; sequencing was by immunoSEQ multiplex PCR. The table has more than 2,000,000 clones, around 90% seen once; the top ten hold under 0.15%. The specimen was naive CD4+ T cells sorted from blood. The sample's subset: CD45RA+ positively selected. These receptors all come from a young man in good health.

For the CDR3, the DNA is TGTGCCATCAGTGGGACAGGGGACGGGGAGCTGTTTTTT. It specifies CAISGTGDGELFF. The chain links TRBV10-3 to TRBJ2-2; TRBD1 matches 9 bases. CDR3 length: 13 residues. CDR1 is ENHRY and CDR2 is SYGVKD in the germline V gene. V trimming: 4 bases; J trimming: 7 bases; junction bases outside the gene matches: 1.

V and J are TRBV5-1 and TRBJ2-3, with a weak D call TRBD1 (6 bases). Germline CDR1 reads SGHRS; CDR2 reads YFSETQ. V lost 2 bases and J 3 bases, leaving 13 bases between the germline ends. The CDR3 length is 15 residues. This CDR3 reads CASSLTGTHTDTQYF. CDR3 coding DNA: TGCGCCAGCAGCTTAACAGGGACACATACAGATACGCAGTATTTT.

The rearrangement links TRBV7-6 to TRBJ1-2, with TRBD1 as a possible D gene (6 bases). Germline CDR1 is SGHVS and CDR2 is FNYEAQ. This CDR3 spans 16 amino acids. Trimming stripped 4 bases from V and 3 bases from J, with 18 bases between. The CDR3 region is CASSYIRTEVDYGYTF. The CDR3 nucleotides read TGTGCCAGCAGCTATATAAGGACAGAAGTGGACTATGGCTACACCTTC.

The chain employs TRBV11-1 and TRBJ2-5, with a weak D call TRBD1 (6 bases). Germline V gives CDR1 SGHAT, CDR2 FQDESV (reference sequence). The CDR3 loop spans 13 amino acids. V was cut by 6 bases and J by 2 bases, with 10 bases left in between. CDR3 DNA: TGTGCCAGCAGTTTTGACAGGCAAGAGACCCAGTACTTC. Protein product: CASSFDRQETQYF.

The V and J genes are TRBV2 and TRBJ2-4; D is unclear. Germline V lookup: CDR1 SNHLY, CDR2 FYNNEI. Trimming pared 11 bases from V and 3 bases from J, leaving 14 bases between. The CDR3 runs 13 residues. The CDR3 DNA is TGTGCCGTCTTGATAGAAGGCAAAAACATTCAGTACTTC. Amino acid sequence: CAVLIEGKNIQYF.

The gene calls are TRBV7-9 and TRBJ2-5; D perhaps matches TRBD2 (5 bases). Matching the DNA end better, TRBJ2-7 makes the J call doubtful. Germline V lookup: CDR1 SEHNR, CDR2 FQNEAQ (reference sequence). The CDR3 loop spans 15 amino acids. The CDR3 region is CASSLAGIPSYEQYF. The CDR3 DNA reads TGTGCCAGCAGCTTAGCCGGGATACCTTCCTACGAGCAGTACTTC.

CDR3 DNA: TGTGCCAGCAGTGAAGCGGGTGTAGGGGAGACCCAGTACTTC. It is translated as CASSEAGVGETQYF. The chain recombines TRBV2 with TRBJ2-5; D gene uncertain. Looked up from germline, CDR1 is SNHLY and CDR2 is FYNNEI. V shed 0 bases and J shed 5 bases, with 10 bases lying between them. The length of the CDR3 is 14 residues.

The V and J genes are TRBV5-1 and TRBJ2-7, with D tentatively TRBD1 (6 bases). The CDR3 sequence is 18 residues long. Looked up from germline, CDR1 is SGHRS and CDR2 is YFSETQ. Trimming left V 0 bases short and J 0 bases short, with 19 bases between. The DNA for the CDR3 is TGCGCCAGCAGCTTGGAGATTTGGTCGGACAGAAACTCCTACGAGCAGTACTTC. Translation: CASSLEIWSDRNSYEQYF.

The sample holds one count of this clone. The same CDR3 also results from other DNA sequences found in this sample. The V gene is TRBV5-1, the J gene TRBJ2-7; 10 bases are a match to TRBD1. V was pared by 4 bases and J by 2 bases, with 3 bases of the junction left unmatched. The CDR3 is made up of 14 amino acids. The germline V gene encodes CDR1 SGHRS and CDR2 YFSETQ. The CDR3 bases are TGCGCCAGCAGCAGCGGGACAGGGGCCTACGAGCAGTACTTC. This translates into CASSSGTGAYEQYF.

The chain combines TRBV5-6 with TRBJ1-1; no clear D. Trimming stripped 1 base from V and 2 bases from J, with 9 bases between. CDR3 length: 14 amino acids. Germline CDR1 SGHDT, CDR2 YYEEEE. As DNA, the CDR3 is TGTGCCAGCAGCTTGTACCGCCACAACACTGAAGCTTTCTTT. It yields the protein CASSLYRHNTEAFF.

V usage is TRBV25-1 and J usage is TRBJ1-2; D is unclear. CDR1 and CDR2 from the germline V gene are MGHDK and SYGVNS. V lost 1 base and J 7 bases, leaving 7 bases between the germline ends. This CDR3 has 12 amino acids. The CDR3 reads CASSESWVGYTF. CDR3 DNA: TGTGCCAGCAGTGAATCATGGGTTGGCTACACCTTC.

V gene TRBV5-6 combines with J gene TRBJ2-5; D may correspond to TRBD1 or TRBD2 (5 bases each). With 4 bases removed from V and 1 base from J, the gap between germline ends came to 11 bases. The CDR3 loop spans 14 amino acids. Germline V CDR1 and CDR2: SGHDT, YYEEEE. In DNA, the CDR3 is TGTGCCAGCAGCCCTCGGGACGGCCAAGAGACCCAGTACTTC. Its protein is CASSPRDGQETQYF. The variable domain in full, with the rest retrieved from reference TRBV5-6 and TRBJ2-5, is DAGVTQSPTHLIKTRGQQVTLRCSPKSGHDTVSWYQQALGQGPQFIFQYYEEEERQRGNFPDRFSGHQFPNYSSELNVNALLLGDSALYLCASSPRDGQETQYFGPGTRLLVL.

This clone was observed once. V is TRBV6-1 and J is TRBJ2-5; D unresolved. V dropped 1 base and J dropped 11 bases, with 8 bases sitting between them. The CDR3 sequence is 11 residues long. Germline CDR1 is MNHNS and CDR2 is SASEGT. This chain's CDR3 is CASSEGGIQYF. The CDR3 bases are TGTGCCAGCAGTGAAGGGGGAATACAGTACTTC.